One T cell receptor (beta chain) is described in this entry. This clonotype appeared many times. It lacks a known antigen. No much larger clonotype is one base removed from it; base qualities were not supplied. The reads were generated on an Illumina HiSeq 2500. Quantitative 5'-RACE with molecular barcodes was the method used to prepare the TCR beta libraries. The study's own analysis went as follows. A new computational method, built on a probabilistic model of VDJ rearrangement, was used to identify disease-linked TCR variants. TCRdb reprocessed the public reads (quality trimming at Q25 with fastp, clone calling with MiXCR) and kept in-frame beta chains. Rows matching on CDR3 protein sequence are summarized as one entry with the most common DNA and genes. The V and J calls and clone size are TCRdb's, not the authors'. The sample contains 290,000 or so distinct CDR3 sequences, more than 20% of them found a single time. The ten largest make up 3.5% of the sample.

After removal of 3 bases from V and 4 bases from J, the junction retains 9 bases not matched to a gene. Based on the germline V gene, the CDR1 and CDR2 sequences are LGHNA and YSLEER. The CDR3, cysteine through phenylalanine, is 16 amino acids long. The CDR3 DNA has 48 bases and is translated from base 1. This specimen belongs to a study of CD8 T cells in ankylosing spondylitis (dated by TCRdb to 2015 to 2018). Regarding the complete study: The study set out to find disease-linked TCR variants by profiling T cell receptor beta repertoires in ankylosing spondylitis patients and healthy donors. The full study cohort comprised 25 ankylosing spondylitis patients and 110 or so healthy donors. Peripheral blood was sampled, and synovial fluid was also collected from ankylosing spondylitis patients.

General findings and caveats noted by the study authors: Some of the motif variants had been reported before in the synovial fluid and blood of reactive arthritis patients, a finding that suggests common disease-initiation mechanisms. A TCR beta motif of about 8 highly homologous amino acid variants appeared characteristic of blood from ankylosing spondylitis patients. The disease-linked clones had a CD8+ phenotype and were found at relatively low frequencies in peripheral blood. The disease-linked clones were reported to be significantly enriched in matched synovial fluid samples from ankylosing spondylitis patients.

The receptor was isolated from a female donor with ankylosing spondylitis or in good health (not recorded which). The specimen sequenced was blood, either unsorted or a sorted T cell fraction (not recorded which). The chain is assembled from TRBV4-3 and TRBJ2-1, and 7 bases in between align with TRBD1. The CDR3 reads as follows: CASSHLGQDGYNEQFF. The DNA sequence reads TGCGCCAGCAGCCACTTAGGACAGGACGGTTACAATGAGCAGTTCTTC.